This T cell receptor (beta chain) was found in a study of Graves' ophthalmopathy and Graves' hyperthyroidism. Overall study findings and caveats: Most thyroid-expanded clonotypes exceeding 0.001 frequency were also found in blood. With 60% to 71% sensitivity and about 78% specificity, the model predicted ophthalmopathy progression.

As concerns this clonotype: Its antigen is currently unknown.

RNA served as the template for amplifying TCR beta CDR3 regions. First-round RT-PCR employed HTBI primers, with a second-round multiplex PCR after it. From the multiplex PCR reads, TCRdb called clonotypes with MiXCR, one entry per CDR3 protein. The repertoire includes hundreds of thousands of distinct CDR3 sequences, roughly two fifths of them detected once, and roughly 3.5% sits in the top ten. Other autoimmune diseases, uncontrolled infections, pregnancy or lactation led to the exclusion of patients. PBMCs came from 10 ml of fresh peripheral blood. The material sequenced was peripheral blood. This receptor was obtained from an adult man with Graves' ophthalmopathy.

CDR3 residues: CASSLAGLAGYNEQFF. DNA of the CDR3: TGTGCCAGCAGCTTGGCGGGACTAGCGGGATACAATGAGCAGTTCTTC. The V call is TRBV11-1, the J call TRBJ2-1; TRBD2 matches 13 bases. This CDR3 has 16 residues. Germline CDR1 SGHAT, CDR2 FQDESV (reference sequence). V gave up 3 bases and J gave up 4 bases; unmatched junction bases: 3.